This T cell receptor beta chain was retrieved from a study of T cell responses to AZD1222 COVID-19 vaccine. Study-level results: Clonal diversity may have been underestimated in mostly white British donors. Reportedly, close to half of spike-specific TCRs are directed against unmutated variant regions. Baseline seropositivity occurred in only a handful of AZD1222 recipients.

Trimming took 7 bases from V and 4 from J; bases not matched to a gene: 16. The CDR3 contains 18 residues. Germline CDR1 reads MDHEN; CDR2 reads SYDVKM. Notes on this clone: Its antigen is not identified.

Measured with immunoSEQ multiplex PCR; TCRdb has only the in-frame clones, and not every one. The sample has more than 150,000 clones; around 92% are singletons. The chain couples TRBV28 to TRBJ2-1; 10 bases agree with TRBD1. This sequence was found in an adult in good health. The specimen comprised peripheral blood, sampled on day 0 of AZD1222 vaccination. CDR3 loop: CASTSPGQGYTLYNEQFF. The CDR3 nucleotides are TGTGCCAGCACCTCGCCGGGACAGGGGTATACTCTTTACAATGAGCAGTTCTTC.